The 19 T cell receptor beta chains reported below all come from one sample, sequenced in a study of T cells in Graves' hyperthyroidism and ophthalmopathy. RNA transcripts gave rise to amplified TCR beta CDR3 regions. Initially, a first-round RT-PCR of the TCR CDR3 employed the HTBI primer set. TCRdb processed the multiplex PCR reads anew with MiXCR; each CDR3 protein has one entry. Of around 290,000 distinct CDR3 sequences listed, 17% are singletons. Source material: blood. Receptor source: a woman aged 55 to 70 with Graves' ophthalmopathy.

The DNA for the CDR3 is TGCGCCAGCAGCGATCCCGGGAGCCGAGAAGAGACCCAGTACTTC. Translated, it gives CASSDPGSREETQYF. The V and J genes are TRBV4-3 and TRBJ2-5; tentatively, D is TRBD2 (6 bases). Trimming removed 5 bases at V and 3 bases at J, with 16 bases between. Germline CDR1 is LGHNA and CDR2 is YSLEER. The CDR3 has 15 residues.

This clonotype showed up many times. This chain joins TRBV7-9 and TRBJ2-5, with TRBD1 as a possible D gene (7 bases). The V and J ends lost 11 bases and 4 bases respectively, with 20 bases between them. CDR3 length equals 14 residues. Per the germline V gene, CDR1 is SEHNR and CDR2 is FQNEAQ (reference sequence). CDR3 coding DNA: TGTGCCGGTGACAGGGAGGTGGGTGGAGAGACCCAGTACTTC. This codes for CAGDREVGGETQYF.

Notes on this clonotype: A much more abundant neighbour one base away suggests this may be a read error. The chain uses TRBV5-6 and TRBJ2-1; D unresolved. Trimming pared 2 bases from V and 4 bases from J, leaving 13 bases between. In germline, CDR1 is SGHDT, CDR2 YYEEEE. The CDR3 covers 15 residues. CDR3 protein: CASSLSRRVYNEQFF. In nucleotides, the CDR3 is TGTGCCAGCAGCTTAAGCAGGAGAGTATACAATGAGCAGTTCTTC.

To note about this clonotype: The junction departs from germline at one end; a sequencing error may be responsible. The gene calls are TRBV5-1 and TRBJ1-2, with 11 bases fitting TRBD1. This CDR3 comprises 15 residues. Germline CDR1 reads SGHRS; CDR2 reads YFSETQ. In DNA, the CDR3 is TGTGCCAGCAGCCAGTGGGACAGGGGGACAGATGGCTACACCTTC. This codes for CASSQWDRGTDGYTF.

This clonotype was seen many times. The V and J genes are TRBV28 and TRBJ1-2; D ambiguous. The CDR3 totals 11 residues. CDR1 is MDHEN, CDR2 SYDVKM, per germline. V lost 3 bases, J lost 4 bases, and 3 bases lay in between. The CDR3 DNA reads TGTGCCAGCAGTTTTGGCTATGGCTACACCTTC. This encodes CASSFGYGYTF.

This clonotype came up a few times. The CDR3 nucleotides read TGTGCCAGCAGCCACGGGGGGAACAATCAGCCCCAGCATTTT. Translation: CASSHGGNNQPQHF. The chain is built from TRBV5-6 and TRBJ1-5; perhaps TRBD1 as D (5 bases). V lost 4 bases and J 3 bases, leaving 11 bases between the germline ends. This CDR3 is 14 amino acids long. Germline values: CDR1 SGHDT, CDR2 YYEEEE.

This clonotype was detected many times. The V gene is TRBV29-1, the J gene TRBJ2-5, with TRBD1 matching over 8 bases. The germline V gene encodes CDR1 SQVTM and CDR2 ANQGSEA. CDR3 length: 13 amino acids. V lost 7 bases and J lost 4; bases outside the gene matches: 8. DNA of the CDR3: TGCAGCGAAACACAGGGGGGCAGAGAGACCCAGTACTTC. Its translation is CSETQGGRETQYF. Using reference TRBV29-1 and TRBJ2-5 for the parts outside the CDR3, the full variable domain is SAVISQKPSRDICQRGTSLTIQCQVDSQVTMMFWYRQQPGQSLTLIATANQGSEATYESGFVIDKFPISRPNLTFSTLTVSNMSPEDSSIYLCSETQGGRETQYFGPGTRLLVL.

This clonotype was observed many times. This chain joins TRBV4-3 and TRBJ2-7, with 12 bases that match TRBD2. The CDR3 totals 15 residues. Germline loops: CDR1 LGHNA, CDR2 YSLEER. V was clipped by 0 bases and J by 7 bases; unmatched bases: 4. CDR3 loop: CASSQELAGGREQYF. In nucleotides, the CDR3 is TGCGCCAGCAGCCAAGAACTAGCGGGAGGAAGGGAGCAGTACTTC.

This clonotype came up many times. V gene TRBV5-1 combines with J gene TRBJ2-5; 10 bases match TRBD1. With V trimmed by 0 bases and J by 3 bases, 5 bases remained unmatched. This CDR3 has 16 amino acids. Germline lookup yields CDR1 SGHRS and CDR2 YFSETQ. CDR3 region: CASSLGTGGGEETQYF. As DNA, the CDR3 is TGCGCCAGCAGCTTGGGGACAGGGGGAGGTGAAGAGACCCAGTACTTC.

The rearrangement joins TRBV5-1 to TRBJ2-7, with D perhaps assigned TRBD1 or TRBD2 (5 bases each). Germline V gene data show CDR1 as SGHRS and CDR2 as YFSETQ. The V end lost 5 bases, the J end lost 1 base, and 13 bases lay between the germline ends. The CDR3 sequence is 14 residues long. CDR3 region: CASRPGTGSYEQYF. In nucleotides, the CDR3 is TGCGCCAGCAGACCAGGGACGGGTTCCTACGAGCAGTACTTC.

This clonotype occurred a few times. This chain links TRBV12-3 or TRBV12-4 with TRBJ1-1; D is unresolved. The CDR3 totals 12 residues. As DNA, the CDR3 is TGTGCTGACGGAGAGGGTCCCACTGAAGCTTTCTTT. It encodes CADGEGPTEAFF.

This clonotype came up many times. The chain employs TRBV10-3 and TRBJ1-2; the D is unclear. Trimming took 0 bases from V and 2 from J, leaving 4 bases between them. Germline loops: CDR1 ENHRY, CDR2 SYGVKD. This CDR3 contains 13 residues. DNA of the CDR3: TGTGCCATCAGTGAGTCAGGGAACTATGGCTACACCTTC. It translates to CAISESGNYGYTF.

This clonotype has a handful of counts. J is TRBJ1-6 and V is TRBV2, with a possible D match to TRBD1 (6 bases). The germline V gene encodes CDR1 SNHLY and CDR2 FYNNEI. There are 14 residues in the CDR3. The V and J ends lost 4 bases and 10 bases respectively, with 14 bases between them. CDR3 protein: CASSADRSKSPLHF. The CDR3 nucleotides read TGTGCCAGCAGTGCCGACAGGAGTAAATCACCCCTCCACTTT.

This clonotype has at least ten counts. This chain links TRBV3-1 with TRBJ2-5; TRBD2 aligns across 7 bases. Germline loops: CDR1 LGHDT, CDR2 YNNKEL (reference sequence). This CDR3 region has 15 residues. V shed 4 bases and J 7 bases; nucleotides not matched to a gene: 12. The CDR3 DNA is TGTGCCAGCAGCCTCCGACAAGCGGGACGGGCGACCCAGTACTTC. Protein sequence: CASSLRQAGRATQYF.

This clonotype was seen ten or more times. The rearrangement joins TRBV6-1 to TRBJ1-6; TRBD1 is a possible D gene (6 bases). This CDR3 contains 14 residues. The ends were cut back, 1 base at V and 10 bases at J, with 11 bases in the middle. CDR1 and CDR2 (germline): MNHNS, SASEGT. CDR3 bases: TGTGCCAGCAGTGAAGATGCGGGGGGCTCACCCCTCCACTTT. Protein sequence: CASSEDAGGSPLHF.

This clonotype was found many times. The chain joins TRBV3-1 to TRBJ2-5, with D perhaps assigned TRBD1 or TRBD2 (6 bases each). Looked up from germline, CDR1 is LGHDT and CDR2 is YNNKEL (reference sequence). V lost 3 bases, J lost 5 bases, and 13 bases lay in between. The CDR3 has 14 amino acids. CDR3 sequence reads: CASSHGGQEETQYF. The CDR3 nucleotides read TGTGCCAGCAGCCATGGGGGGCAGGAGGAGACCCAGTACTTC.

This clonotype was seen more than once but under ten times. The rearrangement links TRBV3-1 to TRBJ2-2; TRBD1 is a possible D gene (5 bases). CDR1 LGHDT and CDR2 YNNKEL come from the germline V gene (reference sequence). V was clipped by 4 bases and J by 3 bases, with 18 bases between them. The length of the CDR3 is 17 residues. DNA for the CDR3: TGTGCCAGCAGCCCACTTCGTGGGGCGCTTGACACCGGGGAGCTGTTTTTT. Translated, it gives CASSPLRGALDTGELFF.

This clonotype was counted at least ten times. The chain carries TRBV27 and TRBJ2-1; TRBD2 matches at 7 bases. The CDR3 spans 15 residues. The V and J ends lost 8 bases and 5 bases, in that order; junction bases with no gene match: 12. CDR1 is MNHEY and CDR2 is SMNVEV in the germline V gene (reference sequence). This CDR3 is CASGVPGLSNNEQFF. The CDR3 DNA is TGTGCCAGCGGAGTCCCGGGACTATCGAACAATGAGCAGTTCTTC.

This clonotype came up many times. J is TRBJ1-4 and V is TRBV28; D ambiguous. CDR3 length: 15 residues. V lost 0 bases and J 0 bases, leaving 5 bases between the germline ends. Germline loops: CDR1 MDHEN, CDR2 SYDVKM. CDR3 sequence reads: CASSLWGATNEKLFF. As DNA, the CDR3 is TGTGCCAGCAGTTTATGGGGTGCAACTAATGAAAAACTGTTTTTT.